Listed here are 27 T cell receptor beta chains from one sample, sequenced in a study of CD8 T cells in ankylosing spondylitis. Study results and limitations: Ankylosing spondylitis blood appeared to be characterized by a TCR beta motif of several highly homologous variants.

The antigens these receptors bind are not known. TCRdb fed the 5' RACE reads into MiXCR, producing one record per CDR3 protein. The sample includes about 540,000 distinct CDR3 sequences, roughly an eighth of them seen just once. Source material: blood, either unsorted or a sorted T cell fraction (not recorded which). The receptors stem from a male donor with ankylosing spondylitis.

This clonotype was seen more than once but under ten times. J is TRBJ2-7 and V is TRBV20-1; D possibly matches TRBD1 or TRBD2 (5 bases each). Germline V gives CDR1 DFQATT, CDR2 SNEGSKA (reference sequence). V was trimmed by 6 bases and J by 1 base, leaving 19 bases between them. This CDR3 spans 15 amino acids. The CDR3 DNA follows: TGCAGTGCAAGGGACCGGGAAATGCTATCCTACGAGCAGTACTTC. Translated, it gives CSARDREMLSYEQYF.

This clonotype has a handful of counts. The CDR3 spells CASSPGGETGENIQYF. The CDR3 region has the DNA TGCGCCAGCAGCCCTGGGGGGGAGACGGGGGAAAACATTCAGTACTTC. J is TRBJ2-4 and V is TRBV5-1; the match to TRBD2 covers 7 bases. The CDR3 consists of 16 residues. Trimming took 4 bases from V and 5 from J; bases not matched to a gene: 12. Germline CDR1 and CDR2: SGHRS and YFSETQ. Looking up the rest from reference TRBV5-1 and TRBJ2-4 gives the full variable domain: KAGVTQTPRYLIKTRGQQVTLSCSPISGHRSVSWYQQTPGQGLQFLFEYFSETQRNKGNFPGRFSGRQFSNSRSEMNVSTLELGDSALYLCASSPGGETGENIQYFGAGTRLSVL.

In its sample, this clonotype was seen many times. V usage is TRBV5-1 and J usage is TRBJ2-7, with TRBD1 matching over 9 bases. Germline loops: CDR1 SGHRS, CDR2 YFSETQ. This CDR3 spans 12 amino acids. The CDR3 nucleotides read TGCGCCAGCAGCCCGGGACAGGGTCTCTACAGTGTC. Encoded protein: CASSPGQGLYSV.

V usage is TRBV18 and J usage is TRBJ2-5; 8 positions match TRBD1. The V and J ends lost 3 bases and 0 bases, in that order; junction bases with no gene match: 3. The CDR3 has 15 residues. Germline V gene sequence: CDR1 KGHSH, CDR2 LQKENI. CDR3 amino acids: CASSPQDRDQETQYF. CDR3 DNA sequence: TGTGCCAGCTCACCGCAGGACAGGGACCAAGAGACCCAGTACTTC.

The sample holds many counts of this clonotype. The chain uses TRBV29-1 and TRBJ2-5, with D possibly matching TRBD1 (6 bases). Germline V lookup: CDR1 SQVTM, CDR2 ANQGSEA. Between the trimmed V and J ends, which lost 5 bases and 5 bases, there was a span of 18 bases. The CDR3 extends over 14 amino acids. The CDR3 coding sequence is TGCAGCGTTCCTACAGGGCGGTTTCGGGAGACCCAGTACTTC. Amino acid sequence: CSVPTGRFRETQYF.

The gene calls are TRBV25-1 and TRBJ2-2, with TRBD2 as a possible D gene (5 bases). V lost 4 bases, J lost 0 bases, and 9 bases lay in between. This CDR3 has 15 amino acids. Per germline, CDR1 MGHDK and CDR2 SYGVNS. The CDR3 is CASSVPGANTGELFF. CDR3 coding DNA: TGTGCCAGCAGTGTTCCCGGGGCGAACACCGGGGAGCTGTTTTTT.

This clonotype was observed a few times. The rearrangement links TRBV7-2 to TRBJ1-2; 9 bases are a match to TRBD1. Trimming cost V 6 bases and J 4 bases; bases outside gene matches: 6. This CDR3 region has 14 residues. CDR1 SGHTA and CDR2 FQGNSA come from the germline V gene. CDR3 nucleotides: TGTGCCAGCAGTTCCGGGACAGGGTCCTATGGCTACACCTTC. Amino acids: CASSSGTGSYGYTF.

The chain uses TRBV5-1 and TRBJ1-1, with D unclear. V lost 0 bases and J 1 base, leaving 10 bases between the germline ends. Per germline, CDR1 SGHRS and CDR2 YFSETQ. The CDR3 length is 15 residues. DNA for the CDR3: TGCGCCAGCAGCTTGGACGGGGTTGGGAACACTGAAGCTTTCTTT. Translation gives CASSLDGVGNTEAFF.

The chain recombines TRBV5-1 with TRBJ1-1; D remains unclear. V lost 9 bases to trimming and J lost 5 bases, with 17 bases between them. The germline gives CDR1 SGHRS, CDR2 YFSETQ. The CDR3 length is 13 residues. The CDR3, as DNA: TGCGCCACCCTGGGAGGTGTGGTTACTGAAGCTTTCTTT. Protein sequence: CATLGGVVTEAFF.

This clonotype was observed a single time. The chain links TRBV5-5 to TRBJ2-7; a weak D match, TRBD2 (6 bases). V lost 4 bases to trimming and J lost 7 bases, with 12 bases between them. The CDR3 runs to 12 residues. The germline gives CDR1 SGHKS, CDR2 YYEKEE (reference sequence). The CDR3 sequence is CASSGGTGEQYV. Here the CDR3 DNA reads TGTGCCAGCAGCGGAGGGACGGGAGAGCAGTACGTC.

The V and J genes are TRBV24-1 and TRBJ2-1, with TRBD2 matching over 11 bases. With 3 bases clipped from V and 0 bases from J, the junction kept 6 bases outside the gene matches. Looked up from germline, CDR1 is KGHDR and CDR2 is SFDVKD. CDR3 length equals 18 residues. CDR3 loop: CATSDRTTSGTSYNEQFF. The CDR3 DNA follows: TGTGCCACCAGTGATCGGACGACTAGCGGGACCTCCTACAATGAGCAGTTCTTC.

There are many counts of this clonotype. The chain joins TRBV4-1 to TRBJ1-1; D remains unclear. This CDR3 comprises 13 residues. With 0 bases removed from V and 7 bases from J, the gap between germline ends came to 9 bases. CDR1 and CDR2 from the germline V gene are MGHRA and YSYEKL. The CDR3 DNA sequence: TGCGCCAGCAGCCAAGATCGGACCCGTGAAGCTTTCTTT. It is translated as CASSQDRTREAFF.

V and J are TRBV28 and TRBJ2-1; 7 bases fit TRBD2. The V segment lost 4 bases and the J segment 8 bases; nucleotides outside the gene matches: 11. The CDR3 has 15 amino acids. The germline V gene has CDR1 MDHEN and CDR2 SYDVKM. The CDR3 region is CASSSSMAGVYEQFF. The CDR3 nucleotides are TGTGCCAGCAGTTCCTCTATGGCGGGAGTCTATGAGCAGTTCTTC.

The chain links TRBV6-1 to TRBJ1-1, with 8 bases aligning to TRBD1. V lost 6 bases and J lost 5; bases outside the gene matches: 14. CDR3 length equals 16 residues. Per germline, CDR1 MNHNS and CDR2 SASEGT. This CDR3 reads CASRIGAGGANTEAFF. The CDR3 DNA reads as TGTGCCAGCAGGATAGGGGCAGGGGGCGCAAATACTGAAGCTTTCTTT.

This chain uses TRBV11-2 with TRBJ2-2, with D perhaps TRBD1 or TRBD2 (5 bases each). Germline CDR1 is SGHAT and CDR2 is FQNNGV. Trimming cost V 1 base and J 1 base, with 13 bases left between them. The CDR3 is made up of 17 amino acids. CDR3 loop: CASSLGSRAGNTGELFF. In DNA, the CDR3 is TGTGCCAGCAGCTTAGGTTCCAGGGCGGGGAACACCGGGGAGCTGTTTTTT.

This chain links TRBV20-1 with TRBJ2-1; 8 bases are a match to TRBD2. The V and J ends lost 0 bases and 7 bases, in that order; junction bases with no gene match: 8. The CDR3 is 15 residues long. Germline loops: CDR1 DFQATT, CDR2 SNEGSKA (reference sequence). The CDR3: CSARDGRRGGNEQFF. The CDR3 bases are TGCAGTGCTAGAGACGGGAGGCGCGGGGGGAATGAGCAGTTCTTC.

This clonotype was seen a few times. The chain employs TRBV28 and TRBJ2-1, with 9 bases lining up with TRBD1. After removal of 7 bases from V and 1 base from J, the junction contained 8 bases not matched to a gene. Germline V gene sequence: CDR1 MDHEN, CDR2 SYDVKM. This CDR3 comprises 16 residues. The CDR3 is CASTHSTGGSYNEQFF. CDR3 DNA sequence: TGTGCCAGCACCCACTCGACAGGGGGATCCTACAATGAGCAGTTCTTC.

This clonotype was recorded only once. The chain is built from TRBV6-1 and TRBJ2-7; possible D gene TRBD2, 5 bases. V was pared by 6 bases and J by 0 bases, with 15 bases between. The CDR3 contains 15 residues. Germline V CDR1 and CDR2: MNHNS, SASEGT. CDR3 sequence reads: CASSPSGGCSYEQYV. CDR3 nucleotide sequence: TGTGCCAGCAGCCCAAGCGGTGGGTGCTCCTACGAGCAGTACGTC.

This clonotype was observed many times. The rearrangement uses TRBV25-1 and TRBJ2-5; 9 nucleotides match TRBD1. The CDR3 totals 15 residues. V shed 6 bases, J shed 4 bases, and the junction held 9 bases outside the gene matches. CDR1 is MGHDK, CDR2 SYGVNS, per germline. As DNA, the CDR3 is TGTGCCAGCAGCAAACCGGGACAGGGAGGAGAGACCCAGTACTTC. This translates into CASSKPGQGGETQYF.

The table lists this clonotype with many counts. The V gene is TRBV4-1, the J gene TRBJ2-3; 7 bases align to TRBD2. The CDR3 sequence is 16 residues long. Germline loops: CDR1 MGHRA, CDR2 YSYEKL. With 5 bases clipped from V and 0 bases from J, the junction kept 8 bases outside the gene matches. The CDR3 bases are TGCGCCAGCAGCGTCGGACTAGTAGGAAGCACAGATACGCAGTATTTT. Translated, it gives CASSVGLVGSTDTQYF.

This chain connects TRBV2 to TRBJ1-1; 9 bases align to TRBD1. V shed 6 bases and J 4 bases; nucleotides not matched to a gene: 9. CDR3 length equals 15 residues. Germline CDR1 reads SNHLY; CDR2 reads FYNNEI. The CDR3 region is CASRRRTGGSTEAFF. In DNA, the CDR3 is TGTGCCAGCAGACGTCGCACAGGGGGCTCCACTGAAGCTTTCTTT.

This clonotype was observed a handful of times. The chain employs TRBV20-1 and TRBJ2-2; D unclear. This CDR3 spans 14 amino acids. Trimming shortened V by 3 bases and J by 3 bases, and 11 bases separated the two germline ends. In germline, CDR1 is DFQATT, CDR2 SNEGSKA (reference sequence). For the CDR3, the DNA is TGCAGTGCTAGTAAGGCCTGGGACACCGGGGAGCTGTTTTTT. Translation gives CSASKAWDTGELFF.

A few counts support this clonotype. For the CDR3, the DNA is TGCGCCAGCACCAATCTCGGGGGGGGACCCTACAATGAGCAGTTCTTC. Translated, it gives CASTNLGGGPYNEQFF. The chain couples TRBV5-1 to TRBJ2-1; 8 bases align to TRBD2. Trimming at V came to 6 bases and at J to 2 bases, leaving 10 bases not matched to a gene. The germline V gene has CDR1 SGHRS and CDR2 YFSETQ. This CDR3 comprises 16 residues.

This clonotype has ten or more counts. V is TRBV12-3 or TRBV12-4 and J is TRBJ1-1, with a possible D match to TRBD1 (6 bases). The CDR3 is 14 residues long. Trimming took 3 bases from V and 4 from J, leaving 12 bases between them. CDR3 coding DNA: TGTGCCAGCAGTTTCCCCAGGGGACCCACTGAAGCTTTCTTT. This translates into CASSFPRGPTEAFF.

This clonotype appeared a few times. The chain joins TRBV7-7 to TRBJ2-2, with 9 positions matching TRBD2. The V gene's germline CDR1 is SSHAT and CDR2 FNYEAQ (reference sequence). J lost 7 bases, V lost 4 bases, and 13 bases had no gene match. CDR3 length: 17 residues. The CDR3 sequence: CASSSWGLAGTGGELFF. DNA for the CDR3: TGTGCCAGCAGCTCTTGGGGTCTAGCGGGAACAGGCGGGGAGCTGTTTTTT.

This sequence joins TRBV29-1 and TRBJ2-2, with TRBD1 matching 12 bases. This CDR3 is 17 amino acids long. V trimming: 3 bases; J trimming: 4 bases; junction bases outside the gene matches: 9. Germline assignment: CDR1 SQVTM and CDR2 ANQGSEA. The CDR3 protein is CSVDEGQGAPGTGELFF. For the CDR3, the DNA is TGCAGCGTTGATGAGGGACAGGGGGCCCCTGGCACCGGGGAGCTGTTTTTT.

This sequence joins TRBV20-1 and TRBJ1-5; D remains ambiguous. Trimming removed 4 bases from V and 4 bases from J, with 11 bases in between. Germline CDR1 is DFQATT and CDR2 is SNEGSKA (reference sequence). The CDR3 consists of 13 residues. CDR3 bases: TGCAGTGCTATTCGCGGAGATAATCAGCCCCAGCATTTT. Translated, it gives CSAIRGDNQPQHF.